A single sample is the source of the 26 T cell receptor beta chains below, sequenced in a study of chemoradiotherapy in HPV16-positive cancers. This table comes from immunoSEQ multiplex PCR, and its TCRdb copy is limited to in-frame clones, with some not included. The table includes roughly 25,000 clones, roughly 94% detected once. The specimen was obtained from a patient who underwent chemoradiotherapy. Receptors originate from a human donor with HPV-associated anogenital cancer.

This clone is a singleton in its sample. The chain combines TRBV6-5 with TRBJ1-2; unclear D gene. Germline V gives CDR1 MNHEY, CDR2 SVGAGI. V lost 5 bases to trimming and J lost 3 bases, with 10 bases between them. CDR3 length equals 13 residues. The CDR3 protein is CASSLHRDYGYTF. The CDR3 nucleotides read TGTGCCAGCAGTCTACACAGAGACTATGGCTACACCTTC.

The chain links TRBV10-3 to TRBJ2-3; 10 nucleotides align to TRBD2. The CDR3 loop spans 18 amino acids. Per the germline V gene, CDR1 is ENHRY and CDR2 is SYGVKD. V lost 3 bases and J lost 1; bases outside the gene matches: 10. The CDR3 region has the DNA TGTGCCATCAGTGATCTAGCGGGGGCCCAAGATGGCACAGATACGCAGTATTTT. Its protein is CAISDLAGAQDGTDTQYF.

This chain links TRBV11-3 with TRBJ2-5; D is ambiguous. CDR1 SGHNT and CDR2 YENEEA come from the germline V gene. This CDR3 comprises 13 residues. V dropped 1 base and J dropped 2 bases, with 5 bases sitting between them. The CDR3 DNA reads TGTGCCAGCAGCTTAGGTTTACAAGAGACCCAGTACTTC. Protein sequence: CASSLGLQETQYF. Combining the CDR3 with reference TRBV11-3 and TRBJ2-5 gives the whole variable domain EAGVVQSPRYKIIEKKQPVAFWCNPISGHNTLYWYLQNLGQGPELLIRYENEEAVDDSQLPKDRFSAERLKGVDSTLKIQPAELGDSAVYLCASSLGLQETQYFGPGTRLLVL.

V gene TRBV6-6 combines with J gene TRBJ2-7, with a tentative D call TRBD1 (5 bases). Germline V lookup: CDR1 MNHNY, CDR2 SVGAGI (reference sequence). The V end was cut by 5 bases, the J end by 5 bases, with 13 bases between. CDR3 length: 13 residues. The DNA for the CDR3 is TGTGCCAGCAGTGGCGCCGCCAGGGACGAGCAGTACTTC. As protein: CASSGAARDEQYF.

The genes are TRBV6-1 and TRBJ2-7; weak D call: TRBD2 (6 bases). The CDR3 length is 15 residues. V lost 4 bases to trimming and J lost 3 bases, with 16 bases between them. Germline V lookup: CDR1 MNHNS, CDR2 SASEGT. In nucleotides, the CDR3 is TGTGCCAGCAGTGCCCGGGAGACACTTCGCTACGAGCAGTACTTC. It specifies CASSARETLRYEQYF.

The V call is TRBV9, the J call TRBJ2-2; 11 positions match TRBD2. With V trimmed by 3 bases and J by 6 bases, 7 bases remained unmatched. The CDR3 consists of 16 residues. The germline CDR1 and CDR2 sequences are SGDLS and YYNGEE. CDR3: CASSALAGGLPGELFF. Written as DNA, the CDR3 is TGTGCCAGCAGCGCCTTAGCGGGGGGGTTACCCGGGGAGCTGTTTTTT.

This chain uses TRBV5-1 with TRBJ2-1; D not certain. Looked up from germline, CDR1 is SGHRS and CDR2 is YFSETQ. Trimming took off 0 bases at V and 9 bases at J, with 10 bases between the two ends. This CDR3 has 13 amino acids. The CDR3 loop reads CASSLEGNGEQFF. The CDR3 DNA sequence: TGCGCCAGCAGCTTGGAGGGTAACGGTGAGCAGTTCTTC.

This clone was detected only a few times. V is TRBV6-5 and J is TRBJ1-4, with D maybe TRBD1 (5 bases). Germline-derived CDR1 and CDR2 are MNHEY and SVGAGI. The V end lost 4 bases, the J end lost 4 bases, and 16 bases lay between the germline ends. The CDR3 spans 16 residues. The CDR3 reads CASSFTGAVGNEKLFF. The CDR3 DNA reads as TGTGCCAGCAGTTTTACCGGGGCAGTGGGTAATGAAAAACTGTTTTTT.

This rearrangement joins TRBV7-9 to TRBJ1-4; D remains ambiguous. The V and J ends lost 1 base and 9 bases respectively, with 9 bases between them. The CDR3 sequence is 13 residues long. Germline-derived CDR1 and CDR2 are SEHNR and FQNEAQ (reference sequence). CDR3 in amino acids: CASSLGNGQKLFF. The CDR3 DNA reads as TGTGCCAGCAGCTTAGGAAATGGTCAAAAACTGTTTTTT. Supplemented by reference TRBV7-9 and TRBJ1-4, the full variable domain reads DTGVSQNPRHKITKRGQNVTFRCDPISEHNRLYWYRQTLGQGPEFLTYFQNEAQLEKSRLLSDRFSAERPKGSFSTLEIQRTEQGDSAMYLCASSLGNGQKLFFGSGTQLSVL.

The chain uses TRBV7-8 and TRBJ1-5; 7 positions agree with TRBD1. Trimming cost V 5 bases and J 0 bases; bases outside gene matches: 7. The CDR3 contains 16 residues. CDR1 and CDR2 from the germline V gene are SGHVS and FQNEAQ. The CDR3 sequence: CASSAGTAYSNQPQHF. The CDR3 region has the DNA TGTGCCAGCAGCGCGGGGACAGCCTATAGCAATCAGCCCCAGCATTTT.

This chain joins TRBV30 and TRBJ2-5; tentative D call: TRBD1 (6 bases). The CDR3 runs to 16 residues. In germline, CDR1 is GTSNPN, CDR2 SVGIG (reference sequence). V lost 3 bases and J lost 1, with 18 bases in between. CDR3 coding DNA: TGTGCCTGGAGAGAGTTGGGAACAGGGATCCAAGAGACCCAGTACTTC. Protein: CAWRELGTGIQETQYF.

The chain combines TRBV5-6 with TRBJ1-2; TRBD1 is a possible D gene (5 bases). The germline gives CDR1 SGHDT, CDR2 YYEEEE. The germline V and J ends were trimmed by 4 bases and 7 bases, with 8 bases remaining between them. The CDR3 has 11 amino acids. As DNA, the CDR3 is TGTGCCAGCAGCGGGAGGGGTGGCTACACCTTC. This gives the protein CASSGRGGYTF.

A remark on this clone: The same CDR3 also results from other DNA sequences found in this sample. This sequence joins TRBV5-1 and TRBJ2-2, with D possibly being TRBD2 (5 bases). The CDR3 is 15 amino acids. V gave up 0 bases and J gave up 2 bases, with 8 bases separating them. Germline CDR1 and CDR2: SGHRS and YFSETQ. The CDR3 DNA reads TGCGCCAGCAGCTTGGTGTCGGGAAACACCGGGGAGCTGTTTTTT. As protein: CASSLVSGNTGELFF.

V gene TRBV7-8 combines with J gene TRBJ2-3, with D unresolved. This CDR3 is 14 amino acids long. Germline V CDR1 and CDR2: SGHVS, FQNEAQ. The V end was cut by 4 bases, the J end by 0 bases, with 8 bases between. The CDR3 protein is CASSSGGSTDTQYF. In nucleotides, the CDR3 is TGTGCCAGCAGCTCCGGCGGTAGCACAGATACGCAGTATTTT. The whole variable domain, remainder taken from reference TRBV7-8 and TRBJ2-3, is GAGVSQSPRYKVAKRGQDVALRCDPISGHVSLFWYQQALGQGPEFLTYFQNEAQLDKSGLPSDRFFAERPEGSVSTLKIQRTQQEDSAVYLCASSSGGSTDTQYFGPGTRLTVL.

This clone was recorded once. V is TRBV6-1 and J is TRBJ1-2; D remains unclear. Germline V gene lookup returns CDR1 MNHNS and CDR2 SASEGT. The CDR3 runs to 12 residues. V was pared by 6 bases and J by 3 bases, with 8 bases between. The chain's CDR3 is CASRAGDYGYTF. The CDR3 nucleotides read TGTGCCAGCAGGGCTGGGGACTATGGCTACACCTTC.

The chain couples TRBV5-1 to TRBJ1-1; 7 bases are shared with TRBD1. The CDR3 spans 14 residues. The V and J ends lost 1 base and 1 base, in that order; junction bases with no gene match: 1. Germline CDR1 reads SGHRS; CDR2 reads YFSETQ. CDR3 DNA sequence: TGCGCCAGCAGCTTGTGGACAGGGAACACTGAAGCTTTCTTT. This sequence encodes CASSLWTGNTEAFF.

V and J are TRBV5-1 and TRBJ2-5, with no clear D. The ends were cut back, 6 bases at V and 5 bases at J, with 17 bases in the middle. The length of the CDR3 is 14 residues. Per germline, CDR1 SGHRS and CDR2 YFSETQ. CDR3 loop: CASTPGSEGETQYF. The CDR3 DNA sequence: TGCGCCAGCACTCCCGGCTCTGAAGGGGAGACCCAGTACTTC.

CDR3 loop: CASSLTRWSSQHF. The CDR3 region has the DNA TGTGCCAGCAGCTTAACCCGGTGGTCCTCCCAGCATTTT. The V and J genes are TRBV7-7 and TRBJ1-5; D gene ambiguous. The germline V and J ends were trimmed by 2 bases and 11 bases, with 13 bases remaining between them. The CDR3 loop spans 13 amino acids. The germline V gene encodes CDR1 SSHAT and CDR2 FNYEAQ (reference sequence).

The chain employs TRBV30 and TRBJ1-2, with D possibly TRBD1 on 5 matching bases. From germline, CDR1 is GTSNPN and CDR2 SVGIG (reference sequence). The CDR3 totals 15 residues. Trimming took 1 base from V and 5 from J, leaving 17 bases between them. The CDR3 DNA reads TGTGCCTGGAGTGCGAAGGGGTCTTCTTCTTATGGCTACACCTTC. Residues: CAWSAKGSSSYGYTF.

The chain uses TRBV29-1 and TRBJ2-1; 7 bases align to TRBD2. CDR1 is SQVTM, CDR2 ANQGSEA, per germline. This CDR3 contains 14 residues. V was clipped by 6 bases and J by 4 bases; unmatched bases: 9. In DNA form, the CDR3 reads TGCAGCGTACGACGGGAGGCCCTATACAATGAGCAGTTCTTC. Translation gives CSVRREALYNEQFF.

The chain is built from TRBV5-6 and TRBJ1-1; D unresolved. Trimming cost V 1 base and J 3 bases, with 10 bases left between them. The V gene's germline CDR1 is SGHDT and CDR2 YYEEEE. This CDR3 region has 14 residues. CDR3 protein: CASSLLGSDTEAFF. CDR3 bases: TGTGCCAGCAGCTTGCTAGGATCGGACACTGAAGCTTTCTTT.

The V call is TRBV7-3, the J call TRBJ2-1; weak D call: TRBD2 (5 bases). The CDR3 is 14 residues long. The ends were cut back, 0 bases at V and 6 bases at J, with 9 bases in the middle. The germline V gene has CDR1 SGHTA and CDR2 FQGTGA. The CDR3 here is CASSLTGGPNEQFF. CDR3 DNA sequence: TGTGCCAGCAGCTTAACGGGCGGGCCCAATGAGCAGTTCTTC.

The chain combines TRBV9 with TRBJ1-1, with a possible D match to TRBD1 (6 bases). The CDR3 covers 15 residues. Germline CDR1 SGDLS, CDR2 YYNGEE. Trimming pared 5 bases from V and 1 base from J, leaving 15 bases between. In DNA form, the CDR3 reads TGTGCCAGCAGAGTGGGGGCACTAGAGAACACTGAAGCTTTCTTT. Protein: CASRVGALENTEAFF.

The genes are TRBV6-5 and TRBJ2-1, with 8 nucleotides matching TRBD1. With 5 bases clipped from V and 1 base from J, the junction kept 4 bases outside the gene matches. This CDR3 has 15 amino acids. CDR1 is MNHEY, CDR2 SVGAGI, per germline. CDR3 loop: CASSARDRSYNEQFF. In nucleotides, the CDR3 is TGTGCCAGCAGTGCCCGGGACAGGTCCTACAATGAGCAGTTCTTC.

The V gene is TRBV28, the J gene TRBJ1-4; 10 bases agree with TRBD1. CDR1 is MDHEN, CDR2 SYDVKM, per germline. The CDR3 length is 15 residues. V shed 4 bases, J shed 8 bases, and the junction held 7 bases outside the gene matches. CDR3 loop: CASSSRGTGVEKLFF. The CDR3 nucleotides are TGTGCCAGCAGTTCCCGCGGGACAGGGGTGGAAAAACTGTTTTTT.

In its sample, this clone was seen once. The chain combines TRBV4-3 with TRBJ1-5; tentative D call: TRBD1 (6 bases). V lost 0 bases and J lost 3, with 12 bases in between. The CDR3 loop spans 16 amino acids. Germline V gene data show CDR1 as LGHNA and CDR2 as YSLEER. The CDR3: CASSQEWGPDNQPQHF. CDR3 DNA sequence: TGCGCCAGCAGCCAAGAGTGGGGGCCCGACAATCAGCCCCAGCATTTT.